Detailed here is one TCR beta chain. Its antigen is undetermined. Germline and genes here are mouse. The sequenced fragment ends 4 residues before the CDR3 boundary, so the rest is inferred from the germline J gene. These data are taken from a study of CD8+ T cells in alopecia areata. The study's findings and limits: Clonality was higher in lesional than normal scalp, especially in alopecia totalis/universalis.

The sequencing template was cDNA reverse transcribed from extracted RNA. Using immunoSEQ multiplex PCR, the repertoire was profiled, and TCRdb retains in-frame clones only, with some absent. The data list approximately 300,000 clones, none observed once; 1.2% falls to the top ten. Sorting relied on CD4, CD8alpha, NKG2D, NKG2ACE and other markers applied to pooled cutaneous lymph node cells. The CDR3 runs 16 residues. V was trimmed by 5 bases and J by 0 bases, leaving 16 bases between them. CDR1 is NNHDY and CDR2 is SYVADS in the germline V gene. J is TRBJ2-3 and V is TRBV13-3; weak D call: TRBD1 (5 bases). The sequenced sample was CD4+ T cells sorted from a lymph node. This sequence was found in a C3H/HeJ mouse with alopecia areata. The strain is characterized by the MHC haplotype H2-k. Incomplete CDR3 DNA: TGTGCCAGCAGACCCAGGGTGGGAAGGAGTGCAGAA. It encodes CASRPRVGRSAE. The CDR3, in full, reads CASRPRVGRSAETLYF.